This T cell receptor beta chain emerged from a study of T cell repertoires in cytomegalovirus infection. One entry per CDR3 protein, called by TCRdb with MiXCR from the reads. The table lists about 500,000 distinct CDR3 sequences, 30% to 40% of them singletons. With regard to this clonotype: The target antigen is unknown.

The CDR3 length is 14 residues. V was pared by 6 bases and J by 3 bases, with 12 bases between. The germline gives CDR1 SNHLY, CDR2 FYNNEI. The receptor was derived from a human donor in good health (CMV status not recorded). Some clones in this sample may be carry-over from other donors' samples. V and J are TRBV2 and TRBJ1-5, with a tentative D call TRBD1 (6 bases). Sequenced here: cultured PBMCs, sampled from culture after CMV antigen stimulation. The CDR3 DNA sequence: TGTGCCAGCAGAAGGACAGTGAACAATCAGCCCCAGCATTTT. As protein: CASRRTVNNQPQHF.